Below, one T cell receptor beta chain is given with its context. Its antigen is currently unknown. This sample was included in a study of shared clonotypes between healthy human individuals. Points from the study as a whole: The small donor group covered limited genetic and exposure diversity.

Assay execution proceeded at the deep level. TCRdb's table, derived via immunoSEQ multiplex PCR, lists solely in-frame clones and lacks some. In the table there are about half a million clones, about 72% of which are singletons. Donors were healthy HIV-negative adults without recently reported acute infections or vaccinations. Genomic DNA came from 90 million or so PBMCs in unsorted samples. This clonotype was sampled from a woman in her thirties or forties in good health. Some clones in this sample may be carry-over from other donors' samples. Sequenced sample: PBMCs.

The CDR3 loop reads CASSPHRGGEETQYF. In DNA form, the CDR3 reads TGTGCCAGCAGTCCACACAGGGGGGGAGAAGAGACCCAGTACTTC. The V gene is TRBV25-1, the J gene TRBJ2-5; D is perhaps TRBD1 (8 bases). This CDR3 has 15 amino acids. The V end was cut by 5 bases, the J end by 3 bases, with 16 bases between. The V gene's germline CDR1 is MGHDK and CDR2 SYGVNS.